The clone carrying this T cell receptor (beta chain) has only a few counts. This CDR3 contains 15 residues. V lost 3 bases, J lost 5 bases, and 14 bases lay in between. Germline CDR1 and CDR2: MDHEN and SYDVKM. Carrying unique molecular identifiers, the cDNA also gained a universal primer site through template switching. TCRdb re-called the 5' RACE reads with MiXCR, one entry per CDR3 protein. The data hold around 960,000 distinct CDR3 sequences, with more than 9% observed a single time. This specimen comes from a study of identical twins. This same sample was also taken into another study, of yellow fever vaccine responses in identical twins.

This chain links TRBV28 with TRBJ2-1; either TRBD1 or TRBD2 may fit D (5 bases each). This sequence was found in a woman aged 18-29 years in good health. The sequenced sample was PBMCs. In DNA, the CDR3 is TGTGCCAGCAGTTTGGGACCCGGGCGGGACAATGAGCAGTTCTTC. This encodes CASSLGPGRDNEQFF. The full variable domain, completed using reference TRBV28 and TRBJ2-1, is DVKVTQSSRYLVKRTGEKVFLECVQDMDHENMFWYRQDPGLGLRLIYFSYDVKMKEKGDIPEGYSVSREKKERFSLILESASTNQTSMYLCASSLGPGRDNEQFFGPGTRLTVL.